This T cell receptor (beta chain) came from a study of vaccination and CD4 T cells after COVID-19 (dated by TCRdb to the early 2020s). Broadly, across the study: The convalescent cohort comprised six males and four females, including two Hispanic individuals, seven Caucasians, two Asians and one multiracial person. Two doses of either the Pfizer-BioNTech BNT162b2 vaccine (n=8) or the Moderna mRNA-1273 vaccine (n=2) were administered to participants. Post-COVID blood samples were collected from convalescent patients a median of approximately 100 days after diagnosis, with a range of roughly 35 to 161 days. The time from the second vaccine dose to post-vaccine blood sampling had a median of around 72 days and ranged from about 12 to 241 days. Culture stimuli were overlapping spike peptide pools from SARS-CoV-2 and from the common cold coronaviruses HCoV-NL63, HCoV-OC43 and HCoV-229E. Control cultures used a CEFX viral epitope pool as positive control, an HIV-1 Nef peptide pool as negative control, or no peptide. The spike-specific CD4+ TCR repertoire was compared before and after mRNA vaccination in approximately ten COVID-19 convalescent patients and a handful of infection-naive healthy vaccine recipients. In an earlier paper using these donors, memory CD4+ T cell crossreactivity between SARS-CoV-2 and common cold coronavirus spike proteins was assessed at the TCR clonotype level. Results and caveats for the whole study, not just this receptor: Nearly all vaccine-specific clones in convalescent patients (304 of 307) were mono-reactive for SARS-CoV-2 spike rather than cross-reactive with common cold coronaviruses. The study included relatively few convalescent patients and did not analyze early timepoints after natural infection. Although the median number of SARS-CoV-2-reactive clonotypes went up from roughly 19 after infection to more than 30 after vaccination, the increase was not significant. In convalescent patients, a median approximately 83% of post-vaccine SARS-CoV-2-reactive clones were detected only after vaccination, suggesting vaccine-specific priming.

Libraries were made using PCR. DNA from cultured CD4+ T cells was subjected to TCR sequencing with the Oncomine TCR Beta short-read assay at the Johns Hopkins FTIC core. Genomic DNA was extracted from the cultured CD4+ T cells with the QIAamp micro DNA kit. The Oncomine TCR Beta libraries from cultured CD4+ T cells were pooled using unique dual indexes and then sequenced on an Illumina iSeq 100. The source study handled its data this way. Non-productive sequences were filtered out, and CDR3s that did not start with C, did not end with F or W, or were shorter than 7 amino acids were discarded. The MANAFEST web application was used to identify antigen-specific clonotypes by comparing peptide-stimulated wells against reference wells and other culture wells. Positive clones required FDR below 0.05, an odds ratio above 5, and productive frequency above 0.1% in at least two of three replicate wells. Cross-reactive clonotypes were defined as significantly expanded in both SARS-CoV-2 spike wells and at least one common cold coronavirus spike condition. Levenshtein distances (stringdist) and unrooted phylogenetic trees (ape) in R version 3.6.1 were used to assess CDR3 homology. The public sequencing data were trimmed at Q25 with fastp and processed into clonotypes with MiXCR by TCRdb, which kept only in-frame beta chains. Identical CDR3 proteins give one entry, which carries the most common genes and DNA. It is TCRdb's table, rather than the study itself, that gives the V and J calls and clone size. This sample lists 6,000 to 8,000 distinct CDR3 sequences; roughly 40% were detected once. Jointly, the top ten make up 13% of the sample.

At the junction V is shortened by 5 bases and J by 5 bases, with 15 bases in between. The germline V gene (reference sequence) yields SEHNR for CDR1 and FQNEAQ for CDR2. Reading from cysteine to phenylalanine, the CDR3 counts 14 amino acids. Of the read, only the CDR3 DNA is kept; its 42 bases are in frame from base 1. This clonotype was picked up a small number of times. Its antigen has not been determined. No base quality information exists; no much larger clone differs at one position. The treatment or condition label, as the study defines it: roughly ten-day PBMC culture with coronavirus spike peptide pools or control peptides (ViraFEST assay). CD4+ T cells from unexposed donors were collected before the COVID-19 pandemic (2011-2018). The ViraFEST assay, used in the study, expanded antigen-specific T cells with peptide pools and then identified the expanded clonotypes through TCR sequencing. Approximately 2.1 million PBMCs per well were cultured in IMDM with roughly 5% human AB serum and 9 to 10 IU/ml IL-2, plus 10 ug/ml peptide pools. Half of the culture medium was replaced with fresh IL-2-containing medium on days 3 and 7. CD4+ T cells were isolated after 10 days of culture through negative selection using the EasySep CD4+ T cell isolation kit. As far as cell numbers permitted, CD4+ T cells from unexposed donors were tested for reactivity against SARS-CoV-2 S and N as well as four spike pools from common cold coronaviruses. Ficoll-Paque Plus gradient centrifugation was used to isolate PBMCs from whole blood, and the isolated PBMCs were then either used fresh or cryopreserved at -140C. Each culture condition was generally run in triplicate wells. Leukapheresis product for the unexposed donors was purchased commercially.

Source material: CD4+ T cells from blood, cultured in vitro. The receptor chain draws on TRBV7-9 and TRBJ1-1; TRBD1 could be the D gene, as 5 bases match. The sequence derives from a human donor in good health. The nucleotide sequence is TGTGCCAGCAGCGCGGGACGGGAGAAGACTGAAGCTTTCTTT. Translation gives CASSAGREKTEAFF.